One T cell receptor (beta chain) is described in this entry. Per the study methods: Scientists estimated how many nucleated cells there were by amplifying reference gene primers. Data came from immunoSEQ multiplex PCR; TCRdb stores just in-frame clones and leaves some out. The DNA gave D and trimming, while V, J and clone size come from that table. Seen here are tens of thousands of clones, 88% observed once, and the top ten hold 7.5% to 9.5%. The source of the sample is a study of blood T cell repertoires in COVID-19. For the study at large: Material from acute and convalescent COVID-19 was sourced from the United States, Italy and Spain. T cells, B-cell-depleted T cells, or PBMCs provided the cDNA or gDNA that served as material.

J gave up 1 base and V 0 bases, and 8 bases lay outside the gene matches. This CDR3 region has 17 residues. Germline values: CDR1 SGDLS, CDR2 YYNGEE. This receptor was identified in a woman in her 70s with acute or convalescent COVID-19. The sequenced sample consisted of peripheral blood. The gene calls are TRBV9 and TRBJ2-3, with 7 bases identical to TRBD1. DNA of the CDR3: TGTGCCAGCAGCGTAGTCCCGGGACAGCCAGGCACAGATACGCAGTATTTT. Translation gives CASSVVPGQPGTDTQYF.